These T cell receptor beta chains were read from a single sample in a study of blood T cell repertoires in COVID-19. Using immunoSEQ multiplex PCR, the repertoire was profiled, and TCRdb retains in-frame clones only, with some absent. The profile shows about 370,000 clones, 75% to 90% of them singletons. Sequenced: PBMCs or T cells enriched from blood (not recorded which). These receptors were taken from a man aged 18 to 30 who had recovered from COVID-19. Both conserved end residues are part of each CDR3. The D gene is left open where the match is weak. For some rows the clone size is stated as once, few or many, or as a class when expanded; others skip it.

CDR3 DNA: TGTGCCAGCAGCTTAACCTCCGGACAGGCCGGTAGAGGAGAAGCTTTCTTT
CDR3 protein: CASSLTSGQAGRGEAFF
V gene: TRBV7-3
clone size: -
D gene: TRBD1
J gene: TRBJ1-1
CDR3 length: 17

CDR3 DNA: TGTGCCAGTAGTAGTCGCGTGACTAGCGGGGCCCAAGAGACCCAGTACTTC
CDR3 protein: CASSSRVTSGAQETQYF
V gene: TRBV19
clone size: -
D gene: TRBD2
J gene: TRBJ2-5
CDR3 length: 17

CDR3 DNA: TGTGCCAGCAGCACGACCGGGACTGCCCTTTCCGAGGAGCAGTTCTTC
CDR3 protein: CASSTTGTALSEEQFF
V gene: TRBV5-6
clone size: few
D gene: -
J gene: TRBJ2-1
CDR3 length: 16

CDR3 DNA: TGCGCCAGCAGCCAAGTAGGATCAGGGGGCCTTAATTTAAATGGCTACACCTTC
CDR3 protein: CASSQVGSGGLNLNGYTF
V gene: TRBV4-1
clone size: once
D gene: TRBD1
J gene: TRBJ1-2
CDR3 length: 18

CDR3 DNA: TGCAGCGGCCGGACAGGGGACACCGGGGAGCTGTTTTTT
CDR3 protein: CSGRTGDTGELFF
V gene: TRBV29-1
clone size: -
D gene: TRBD1
J gene: TRBJ2-2
CDR3 length: 13

CDR3 DNA: TGCAGCGGTGACAGGGGCACAGATACGCAGTATTTT
CDR3 protein: CSGDRGTDTQYF
V gene: TRBV29-1
clone size: -
D gene: TRBD1
J gene: TRBJ2-3
CDR3 length: 12

CDR3 DNA: -
CDR3 protein: CASTSDRVSQPQHF
V gene: TRBV19
clone size: -
D gene: -
J gene: TRBJ1-5
CDR3 length: 14

CDR3 DNA: TGCGCCAGCAGCTACGACAGGGGAGGCACTGAAGCTTTCTTT
CDR3 protein: CASSYDRGGTEAFF
V gene: TRBV5-1
clone size: -
D gene: TRBD1
J gene: TRBJ1-1
CDR3 length: 14

CDR3 DNA: TGTGCCAGCAGCTTGAGGGGTATAGCATCCTACGAGCAGTACTTC
CDR3 protein: CASSLRGIASYEQYF
V gene: TRBV5-8
clone size: -
D gene: -
J gene: TRBJ2-7
CDR3 length: 15

CDR3 DNA: TGTGCCAGCAGCTCCCGGACAGGGGGGAGCTCTGGGGCCAACGTCCTGACTTTC
CDR3 protein: CASSSRTGGSSGANVLTF
V gene: TRBV7-9
clone size: few
D gene: TRBD1
J gene: TRBJ2-6
CDR3 length: 18

CDR3 DNA: TGTGCCAGCAGTGAAGTGGGAGGACGGGCAAACACCGGGGAGCTGTTTTTT
CDR3 protein: CASSEVGGRANTGELFF
V gene: TRBV25-1
clone size: -
D gene: -
J gene: TRBJ2-2
CDR3 length: 17

CDR3 DNA: TGTGCCAGCAGCAAACAGGGACAGGGGGTTCGGGCTTTCTTT
CDR3 protein: CASSKQGQGVRAFF
V gene: TRBV21-1
clone size: -
D gene: -
J gene: TRBJ1-1
CDR3 length: 14

CDR3 DNA: TGCAGCGCAACCTTCGGGTCCCTAGATGGCTACACCTTC
CDR3 protein: CSATFGSLDGYTF
V gene: TRBV29-1
clone size: few
D gene: -
J gene: TRBJ1-2
CDR3 length: 13

CDR3 DNA: TGTGCCAGCAGCGGACAGGGGGGACTGTTTTTT
CDR3 protein: CASSGQGGLFF
V gene: TRBV12-3/TRBV12-4
clone size: -
D gene: TRBD1
J gene: TRBJ1-4
CDR3 length: 11

CDR3 DNA: TGCGCCAGCAGCCGGGCGACACAGGGTTTAGGAGGAAACACCATATATTTT
CDR3 protein: CASSRATQGLGGNTIYF
V gene: TRBV4-1
clone size: few
D gene: -
J gene: TRBJ1-3
CDR3 length: 17

CDR3 DNA: TGCAGCGCGCCCCCCATTACAGGAACAGATACGCAGTATTTT
CDR3 protein: CSAPPITGTDTQYF
V gene: TRBV29-1
clone size: -
D gene: -
J gene: TRBJ2-3
CDR3 length: 14

CDR3 DNA: TGTGCCAGCAGTCGACAGGGGGCACCTGGGGGGACCTTC
CDR3 protein: CASSRQGAPGGTF
V gene: TRBV28
clone size: -
D gene: TRBD1
J gene: TRBJ1-2
CDR3 length: 13

CDR3 DNA: TGCGCCAGCAGCTCACTAGCGGGGTCAGATACGCAGTATTTT
CDR3 protein: CASSSLAGSDTQYF
V gene: TRBV5-1
clone size: -
D gene: TRBD2
J gene: TRBJ2-3
CDR3 length: 14

CDR3 DNA: TGTGCCAGCAGTAGGTCTAGCGTCTACAATGAGCAGTTCTTC
CDR3 protein: CASSRSSVYNEQFF
V gene: TRBV2
clone size: many
D gene: -
J gene: TRBJ2-1
CDR3 length: 14

CDR3 DNA: TGTGCCAGCAGCTTAGTCAGCGGGGGGACCGGGGAGCTGTTTTTT
CDR3 protein: CASSLVSGGTGELFF
V gene: TRBV7-2
clone size: -
D gene: TRBD2
J gene: TRBJ2-2
CDR3 length: 15

CDR3 DNA: TGCGCCAGCTCCGGGGGGACATCATCGATCTACGAGCAGTACTTC
CDR3 protein: CASSGGTSSIYEQYF
V gene: TRBV5-1
clone size: -
D gene: -
J gene: TRBJ2-7
CDR3 length: 15

CDR3 DNA: TGCGCCAGCAGCCTGGGACTAGCGACTCCCTACGAGCAGTACTTC
CDR3 protein: CASSLGLATPYEQYF
V gene: TRBV5-1
clone size: -
D gene: TRBD2
J gene: TRBJ2-7
CDR3 length: 15

CDR3 DNA: TGCGCCAGCAGCTCTACAGGGAACTATGGCTACACCTTC
CDR3 protein: CASSSTGNYGYTF
V gene: TRBV5-1
clone size: -
D gene: -
J gene: TRBJ1-2
CDR3 length: 13

CDR3 DNA: TGTGCCAGCAGCTTTGAACTAGCGGGAGCTGTCCATACGCAGTATTTT
CDR3 protein: CASSFELAGAVHTQYF
V gene: TRBV7-9
clone size: -
D gene: TRBD2
J gene: TRBJ2-3
CDR3 length: 16

CDR3 DNA: TGTGCCACCAGCGGCGACAGGGGTGGGTACGAGCAGTACTTC
CDR3 protein: CATSGDRGGYEQYF
V gene: TRBV15
clone size: -
D gene: TRBD1
J gene: TRBJ2-7
CDR3 length: 14

CDR3 DNA: TGTGCCAGCAGCCCTCGGACTAGCGGGGGGGAGAAGCAGTACTTC
CDR3 protein: CASSPRTSGGEKQYF
V gene: TRBV14
clone size: -
D gene: TRBD2
J gene: TRBJ2-7
CDR3 length: 15